The 10 T cell receptor beta chains given below trace back to one sample, sequenced in a study of shared clonotypes between healthy human individuals. Profiled with immunoSEQ multiplex PCR; TCRdb holds only in-frame clones, not every one. The sample yields 2,500,000 or so clones, roughly 92% seen once. Sample: naive CD4+ T cells sorted from blood. Regarding subset: CD45RA+ positively selected. The receptors here all came from a man between 18 and 35 years old in good health.

This rearrangement joins TRBV15 to TRBJ2-6; D not certain. V lost 8 bases and J lost 1, with 12 bases in between. Germline loops: CDR1 LNHNV, CDR2 YYDKDF (reference sequence). The CDR3 is made up of 15 amino acids. CDR3 nucleotide sequence: TGTGCCACCGCGCTCGGGTCTTCTGGGGCCAACGTCCTGACTTTC. Amino acids: CATALGSSGANVLTF.

This chain connects TRBV6-5 to TRBJ2-2; no definite D call. This CDR3 contains 13 residues. The germline V gene has CDR1 MNHEY and CDR2 SVGAGI. V lost 6 bases, J lost 2 bases, and 7 bases lay in between. The CDR3 loop reads CASSIHNTGELFF. The CDR3 coding sequence is TGTGCCAGCAGCATACACAACACCGGGGAGCTGTTTTTT.

The V and J genes are TRBV5-4 and TRBJ2-3, with 7 bases fitting TRBD2. The CDR3 is 14 residues long. Germline V CDR1 and CDR2: SGHNT, YYREEE (reference sequence). After removal of 3 bases from V and 3 bases from J, the junction contained 4 bases not matched to a gene. The CDR3, as DNA: TGTGCCAGCAGCTCTGGACTAGTGACAGATACGCAGTATTTT. This sequence encodes CASSSGLVTDTQYF.

The CDR3 coding sequence is TGTGCCAGCAGAGGTCGGTTGGGGGGGCCAGAGACCCAGTACTTC. This gives the protein CASRGRLGGPETQYF. The V gene is TRBV2, the J gene TRBJ2-5; weak D call: TRBD2 (7 bases). V lost 6 bases to trimming and J lost 4 bases, with 18 bases between them. CDR1 and CDR2 from the germline V gene are SNHLY and FYNNEI. This CDR3 has 15 amino acids.

J is TRBJ2-2 and V is TRBV19, with D perhaps matching TRBD1 or TRBD2 (5 bases each). The germline V gene has CDR1 LNHDA and CDR2 SQIVND (reference sequence). The CDR3 extends over 17 amino acids. The V end was cut by 10 bases, the J end by 4 bases, with 25 bases between. The CDR3 sequence: CATGPPGTRPSTGELFF. As DNA, the CDR3 is TGTGCCACCGGTCCCCCAGGGACCCGACCCAGCACCGGGGAGCTGTTTTTT.

To note about this clone: The junction departs from germline at one end; a sequencing error may be responsible. The chain carries TRBV5-1 and TRBJ2-1; 9 bases align to TRBD2. The V gene's germline CDR1 is SGHRS and CDR2 YFSETQ. The CDR3 runs 15 residues. Written as DNA, the CDR3 is TGCGCCAGCAGCTTGGGACTAGCGGATTACAGTGAGCAGTTCTTC. The encoded protein is CASSLGLADYSEQFF.

The chain uses TRBV18 and TRBJ2-3, with 7 positions matching TRBD1. Germline V lookup: CDR1 KGHSH, CDR2 LQKENI. CDR3 length equals 16 residues. Trimming cost V 4 bases and J 2 bases; bases outside gene matches: 9. CDR3 sequence: CASSHVTGIPTDTQYF. CDR3 coding DNA: TGTGCCAGCTCACACGTGACAGGGATCCCCACAGATACGCAGTATTTT.

This clone has more than one count but fewer than ten. The chain couples TRBV10-3 to TRBJ1-1; TRBD1 is a possible D gene (6 bases). CDR1 ENHRY and CDR2 SYGVKD come from the germline V gene. The germline V and J ends were trimmed by 10 bases and 11 bases, with 17 bases remaining between them. The CDR3 sequence is 11 residues long. The CDR3 loop reads CATTGSGWAFF. The DNA for the CDR3 is TGTGCCACGACAGGTAGCGGGTGGGCTTTCTTT.

The chain recombines TRBV21-1 with TRBJ2-7; TRBD1 is taken as the D call from the table, unchecked against the DNA. TRBV21-1 is deemed a pseudogene. The CDR3 runs to 14 residues. The CDR3 sequence: CATRGQGEGYEQYF. CDR3 in DNA: TGTGCCACCCGAGGACAGGGGGAAGGATACGAGCAGTACTTC.

The J gene is TRBJ2-3, the V gene TRBV2, with 9 bases lining up with TRBD2. CDR3 length: 15 residues. With V trimmed by 2 bases and J by 5 bases, 5 bases remained unmatched. The germline V gene encodes CDR1 SNHLY and CDR2 FYNNEI. The CDR3 DNA reads as TGTGCCAGCAGTGAACGAGCGGGAGGAAGAGATACGCAGTATTTT. Translating it yields CASSERAGGRDTQYF.